The next 15 T cell receptor beta chains were all read from a single sample in a study of T cells after yellow fever vaccination. MiXCR was run by TCRdb on the 5' RACE reads, yielding one entry per CDR3 protein. The sample shows roughly 330,000 distinct CDR3 sequences, around 6.8% of them seen only once. The sequences come from PBMCs, collected around 45 days after the first yellow fever vaccination. These TCRs come from a man aged 18 to 29 who received the YFV17D yellow fever vaccine.

V and J are TRBV12-3 or TRBV12-4 and TRBJ1-5, with D tentatively TRBD1 (5 bases). The CDR3 loop spans 14 amino acids. V dropped 3 bases and J dropped 4 bases, with 10 bases sitting between them. In DNA form, the CDR3 reads TGTGCCAGCAGTTTTAGCGGGGCGAATCAGCCCCAGCATTTT. It codes for CASSFSGANQPQHF.

At least ten counts were recorded for this clonotype. This chain links TRBV25-1 with TRBJ2-1; D is undetermined. CDR3 size: 16 residues. Per germline, CDR1 MGHDK and CDR2 SYGVNS. Trimming took 4 bases from V and 10 from J, leaving 23 bases between them. This CDR3 is CASSGETFQPPGEQFF. CDR3 DNA: TGTGCCAGCAGTGGAGAAACCTTTCAGCCCCCCGGCGAGCAGTTCTTC.

The chain employs TRBV7-9 and TRBJ1-5, with D uncertain. V was pared by 2 bases and J by 2 bases, with 7 bases between. CDR3 length: 14 amino acids. Looked up from germline, CDR1 is SEHNR and CDR2 is FQNEAQ (reference sequence). DNA of the CDR3: TGTGCCAGCAGCTTACCTGGGGGCAATCAGCCCCAGCATTTT. Translating it yields CASSLPGGNQPQHF.

This clonotype showed up just a few times. V usage is TRBV5-5 and J usage is TRBJ1-1; D is unresolved. There are 15 residues in the CDR3. CDR1 is SGHKS, CDR2 YYEKEE, per germline (reference sequence). Trimming left V 3 bases short and J 0 bases short, with 12 bases between. CDR3 sequence: CASSWTGTMNTEAFF. The CDR3 DNA is TGTGCCAGCAGCTGGACCGGTACCATGAACACTGAAGCTTTCTTT.

This clonotype came up a few times. The rearrangement links TRBV9 to TRBJ2-3; possible D gene TRBD2, 7 bases. Germline CDR1 and CDR2: SGDLS and YYNGEE. Trimming took off 3 bases at V and 4 bases at J, with 15 bases between the two ends. The CDR3 length is 15 residues. The CDR3 loop reads CASSATGGPADTQYF. In DNA form, the CDR3 reads TGTGCCAGCAGCGCCACGGGGGGCCCGGCAGATACGCAGTATTTT. The entire variable domain, with the rest obtained from reference TRBV9 and TRBJ2-3, is as follows: DSGVTQTPKHLITATGQRVTLRCSPRSGDLSVYWYQQSLDQGLQFLIQYYNGEERAKGNILERFSAQQFPDLHSELNLSSLELGDSALYFCASSATGGPADTQYFGPGTRLTVL.

This clonotype has ten or more counts. The J gene is TRBJ2-2, the V gene TRBV3-1, with a possible D match to TRBD2 (6 bases). This CDR3 is built from 16 residues. Germline CDR1 LGHDT, CDR2 YNNKEL (reference sequence). V was trimmed by 4 bases and J by 5 bases, leaving 17 bases between them. The CDR3 sequence: CASSPPGEPGTGELFF. The CDR3 bases are TGTGCCAGCAGCCCCCCGGGGGAGCCCGGGACCGGGGAGCTGTTTTTT.

This clonotype showed up many times. This chain connects TRBV7-9 to TRBJ2-3; 10 bases map to TRBD2. Per germline, CDR1 SEHNR and CDR2 FQNEAQ (reference sequence). V gave up 3 bases and J gave up 1 base; unmatched junction bases: 1. The length of the CDR3 is 15 residues. The CDR3 here is CASSFLAGGTDTQYF. CDR3 nucleotides: TGTGCCAGCAGCTTTCTAGCGGGGGGCACAGATACGCAGTATTTT.

This clonotype was seen only a few times. One end of the junction does not line up with germline, which may come from a read error. The chain links TRBV7-2 to TRBJ1-3; the D is unclear. The germline gives CDR1 SGHTA, CDR2 FQGNSA. The CDR3 runs to 14 residues. Here the CDR3 DNA reads TGTGCCAGCAGCGAACACCGGGCTGGGAACACCATATATTTT. It translates to CASSEHRAGNTIYF.

The chain has TRBV6-2 or TRBV6-3 and TRBJ1-5; a weak D match, TRBD1 (6 bases). CDR3 length: 16 amino acids. Germline-derived CDR1 and CDR2 are MNHEY and SVGEGT. The ends were cut back, 0 bases at V and 4 bases at J, with 13 bases in the middle. CDR3 loop: CASSYSLGQGNQPQHF. The CDR3 bases are TGTGCCAGCAGTTACTCGCTTGGTCAGGGGAATCAGCCCCAGCATTTT.

Ten or more counts support this clonotype. This chain connects TRBV20-1 to TRBJ2-1, with TRBD1 matching 7 bases. CDR3 size: 11 residues. Germline CDR1 is DFQATT and CDR2 is SNEGSKA (reference sequence). The V gene end was trimmed by 6 bases and the J gene end by 9 bases; junction bases not matched to a gene: 5. As DNA, the CDR3 is TGCAGTGCCAGGGGGTCCGGTGAGCAGTTCTTC. Protein product: CSARGSGEQFF.

This clonotype appeared a few times. The gene calls are TRBV20-1 and TRBJ1-1; 7 bases map to TRBD1. The V segment lost 6 bases and the J segment 4 bases; nucleotides outside the gene matches: 8. The CDR3 contains 13 residues. The germline V gene encodes CDR1 DFQATT and CDR2 SNEGSKA (reference sequence). CDR3: CSAGGDWGTEAFF. DNA for the CDR3: TGCAGTGCAGGGGGCGATTGGGGCACTGAAGCTTTCTTT.

The chain joins TRBV7-2 to TRBJ1-6; possibly TRBD1 for D (6 bases). The CDR3 sequence is 16 residues long. V lost 5 bases and J 11 bases, leaving 22 bases between the germline ends. CDR1 SGHTA and CDR2 FQGNSA come from the germline V gene. This chain's CDR3 is CASSTRRTAGLPPLHF. CDR3 in DNA: TGTGCCAGCAGCACCAGACGGACAGCAGGCTTGCCACCCCTCCACTTT.

The rearrangement uses TRBV6-1 and TRBJ2-5; D perhaps matches TRBD2 (6 bases). V was clipped by 7 bases and J by 5 bases, with 26 bases between them. Per the germline V gene, CDR1 is MNHNS and CDR2 is SASEGT. The CDR3 is 17 residues long. The CDR3 DNA reads TGTGCCAGCACCGAATTAGTCGGGAGAACACCACAGGAGACCCAGTACTTC. Amino acid sequence: CASTELVGRTPQETQYF.

The V call is TRBV5-1, the J call TRBJ2-5; weak D call: TRBD2 (5 bases). The CDR3 runs to 16 residues. Trimming stripped 4 bases from V and 5 bases from J, with 21 bases between. The germline CDR1 and CDR2 sequences are SGHRS and YFSETQ. In DNA, the CDR3 is TGCGCCAGCAGCATAAACCCGGTCGTACCGGGGGAGACCCAGTACTTC. Translating gives CASSINPVVPGETQYF.

The chain is built from TRBV18 and TRBJ1-5; no reliable D call. V was shortened by 4 bases and J by 5 bases, with 15 bases between the two germline ends. The CDR3 covers 15 residues. CDR1 and CDR2 from the germline V gene are KGHSH and LQKENI. The CDR3 reads CASSQLEGGDQPQHF. CDR3 sequence (DNA): TGTGCCAGCTCACAACTGGAAGGTGGGGATCAGCCCCAGCATTTT.